This T cell receptor (beta chain) appears in the sequencing data of a study of blood T cell repertoires in COVID-19. Study background: Acute and convalescent COVID-19 specimens originated in the United States, Italy and Spain. PBMCs, B-cell-depleted T cells, or T cells were the source of the cDNA or gDNA that made up the material.

Seattle's enrolled individuals joined amid active infection and were then monitored longitudinally. The CDR3 spans 18 residues. V was cut by 0 bases and J by 6 bases, with 22 bases left in between. Germline V CDR1 and CDR2: LNHNV, YYDKDF (reference sequence). Source study methods: Nucleated cell counts were estimated from reference gene primer amplification. Profiling relied on immunoSEQ multiplex PCR, and the TCRdb table lists in-frame clones only, not all of them. V and J calls and clone size are as listed in that table; D and trimming were resolved from the DNA. This table holds fewer than 300,000 clones, about 80% found once.

The sequencing sample was made of peripheral blood. This receptor was taken from a person in their 70s with COVID-19, enrolled during active disease. The chain employs TRBV15 and TRBJ2-3; perhaps TRBD2 as D (6 bases). CDR3 amino acids: CATSRDRPGLGAGDTQYF. In DNA form, the CDR3 reads TGTGCCACCAGCAGAGATCGACCGGGACTCGGGGCTGGTGATACGCAGTATTTT.